The T cell receptor (beta chain) described here comes from a study of cytomegalovirus exposure and HLA in healthy donors. Study conclusions and caveats: Later analysis associated a missense DCLRE1C variant with TCR beta V- and J-gene trimming. A few V segments could not be told apart, such as TRBV6-2 and TRBV6-3, and were left out.

After removal of 0 bases from V and 3 bases from J, the junction contained 2 bases not matched to a gene. Germline V lookup: CDR1 LGHNA, CDR2 YSLEER. The CDR3 loop spans 16 amino acids. This clone was seen more than once but under ten times. Its target is unknown. With 60 Vbeta and 13 Jbeta primers, the PCR was carried out. Method: immunoSEQ multiplex PCR; TCRdb's copy keeps in-frame clones and lacks some. The table includes 70,000 or so clones, more than 75% detected once. Nominally healthy donors provided the samples, though records likely missed some immune exposures. The clonotype comes from a man aged 18 to 29 in good health and CMV-seronegative. The source material was PBMCs. V is TRBV4-3 and J is TRBJ2-1; 10 positions match TRBD2. CDR3 bases: TGCGCCAGCAGCCAAGATTGGACTAGCGGCTACAATGAGCAGTTCTTC. This encodes CASSQDWTSGYNEQFF.